The entry below gives a single T cell receptor beta chain sequence along with its context. No antigen is known for it. These data belong to a study of cytomegalovirus exposure and HLA in healthy donors. Here immunoSEQ multiplex PCR was the method, and the copy in TCRdb shows in-frame clones only, minus some. The data contain 110,000 to 150,000 clones, 75% to 90% of them singletons. Overall study findings and caveats: The study labeled more than 150 TCR beta chains cytomegalovirus-associated.

Germline-derived CDR1 and CDR2 are SGHVT and SQSDAQ. J gave up 7 bases and V 6 bases, and 9 bases lay outside the gene matches. The CDR3 consists of 16 residues. The source is a woman aged 25 to 39 in good health and CMV-seropositive. The J gene is TRBJ2-1, the V gene TRBV7-4; 13 bases line up with TRBD2. The sample consisted of PBMCs. CDR3 bases: TGTGCCAGCAGACAACCGTCACTAGCGGGAGGGAATGAGCAGTTCTTC. Translation gives CASRQPSLAGGNEQFF.